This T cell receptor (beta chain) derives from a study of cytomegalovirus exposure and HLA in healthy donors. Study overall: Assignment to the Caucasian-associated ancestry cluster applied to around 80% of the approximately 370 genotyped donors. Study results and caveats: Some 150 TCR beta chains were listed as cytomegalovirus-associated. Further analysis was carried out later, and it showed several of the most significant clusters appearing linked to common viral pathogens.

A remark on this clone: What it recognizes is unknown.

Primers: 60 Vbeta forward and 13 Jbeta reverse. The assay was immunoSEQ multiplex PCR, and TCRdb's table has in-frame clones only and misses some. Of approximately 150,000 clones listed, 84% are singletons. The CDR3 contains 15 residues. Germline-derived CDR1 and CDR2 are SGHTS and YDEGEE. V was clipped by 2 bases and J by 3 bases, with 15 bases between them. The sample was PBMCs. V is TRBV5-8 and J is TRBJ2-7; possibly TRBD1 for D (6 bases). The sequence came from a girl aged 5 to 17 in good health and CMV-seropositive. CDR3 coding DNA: TGTGCCAGCAGCTTTACAGGGATTGTGGACTACGAGCAGTACTTC. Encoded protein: CASSFTGIVDYEQYF.